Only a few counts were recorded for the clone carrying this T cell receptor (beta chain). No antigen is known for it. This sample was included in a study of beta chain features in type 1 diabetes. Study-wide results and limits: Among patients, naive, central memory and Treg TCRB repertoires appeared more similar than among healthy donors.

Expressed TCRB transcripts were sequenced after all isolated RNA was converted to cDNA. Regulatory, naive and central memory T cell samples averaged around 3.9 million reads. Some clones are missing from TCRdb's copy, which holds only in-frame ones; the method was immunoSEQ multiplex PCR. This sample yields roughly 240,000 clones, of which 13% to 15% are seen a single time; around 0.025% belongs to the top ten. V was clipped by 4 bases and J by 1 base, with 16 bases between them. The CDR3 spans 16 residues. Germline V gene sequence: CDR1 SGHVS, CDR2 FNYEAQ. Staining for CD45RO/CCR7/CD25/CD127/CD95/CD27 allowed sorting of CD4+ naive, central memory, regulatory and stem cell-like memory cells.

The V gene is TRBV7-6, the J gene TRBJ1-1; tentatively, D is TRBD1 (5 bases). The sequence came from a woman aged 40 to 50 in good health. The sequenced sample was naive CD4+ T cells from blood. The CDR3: CASSSAGQAPNTEAFF. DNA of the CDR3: TGTGCCAGCAGCTCAGCGGGGCAGGCTCCGAACACTGAAGCTTTCTTT.